This T cell receptor beta chain was identified during a study of T cells in localized non-small cell lung cancer (dated by TCRdb to 2018 to 2020). Describing the broader study: The study analyzed T cell repertoires of approximately 240 early-stage NSCLC patients, comparing tumors and uninvolved tumor-adjacent lungs. The cohort consisted of 200 to 300 treatment-naive NSCLC patients whose localized lung tumors had been resected. The mean age of the NSCLC patients was less than 70 years, with approximately 130 men and 95 to 110 women.

The immunoSEQ Assay was used to sequence TCR beta CDR3 regions from DNA. As for how the authors treated the data: T cell density was computed as TCR beta template counts normalized to usable DNA estimated by amplifying housekeeping genes. Richness was estimated with the preseqR package, extrapolating to 400,000 templates for PBMC samples and 120,000 templates for tissue samples. Clonality was defined by subtracting Pielou's evenness from one. Tissue-enriched TCRs were identified through differential abundance testing performed on productive amino-acid clonotypes, with a minimum total count of 5 and an alpha of 0.1. The Jaccard Index and the Morisita Overlap Index were used to measure how much the repertoires overlapped between compartments. TCR beta CDR3s were clustered by GLIPH together with public tetramer-defined viral CDR3s, and at least three viral sequences plus V-gene enrichment were required for viral motifs. TCRdb stores this immuneACCESS table with in-frame sequences only. Part of the clones is absent; in the studies checked, under half of the shortfall reflects unresolved V genes, and no reason is known for the rest. That table gives V, J and clone size, and the DNA gave D and trimming. For this sample there are around 30,000 clones; approximately 78% appear just once. Together, the top ten hold around 34% of the sample.

The paper's findings and limits, for the study overall: Of the top 100 tumor clones, a median of roughly 60 were detected in paired uninvolved adjacent lung; about 26 were also among that lung's top 100. Higher blood T cell density associated with longer overall survival, while higher adjacent-lung clonality associated with shorter survival. Uninvolved tumor-adjacent lung showed the highest T cell clonality, higher than tumor, which suggests more focused antigenic responses in the adjacent lung. Because the study design was exploratory, TCR variables were selected using unadjusted p-values without false-discovery rate correction. Multi-region tumor sequencing was not performed, so intratumor heterogeneity could not be excluded.

Of note for this clone: What antigen it recognizes has not been identified. No per-base quality is available; no much larger clone lies one base away. Other DNA variants within this sample encode the same CDR3.

CDR3 length: 16 amino acids, cysteine to phenylalanine. CDR3 DNA is the only sequence kept; it has 48 bases, read in frame from the first base. From the germline V gene, CDR1 is SGHRS and CDR2 is YFSETQ. The V and J ends are trimmed by 0 bases and 2 bases, leaving 13 bases between them. At diagnosis, peripheral blood, uninvolved tumor-adjacent lung and tumor were collected and stored as a combination of fresh-frozen and FFPE material. For TCR repertoire profiling, the blood samples were analyzed as peripheral blood mononuclear cells. The material was peripheral blood, obtained before any cancer treatment. This sequence uses TRBV5-1 and TRBJ2-3, with the D gene too uncertain to name. The TCR originated in a male donor aged 60 or over with stage II squamous cell lung carcinoma. The CDR3: CASSLGSTAITDTQYF. The nucleotides read TGCGCCAGCAGCTTGGGGTCTACAGCCATCACAGATACGCAGTATTTT.